This entry lists 18 T cell receptor beta chains sequenced from one sample in a study of T cells after yellow fever vaccination. TCRdb re-analysed the 5' RACE reads in MiXCR, keeping a single row per CDR3 protein. The sample contains approximately 120,000 distinct CDR3 sequences, under 8.5% of which appear only once. The sequencing used CD4+ T cells sorted from PBMCs, collected approximately 11 days after the first yellow fever vaccination. The receptors were gathered from a man aged 18 to 29 who received the YFV17D yellow fever vaccine.

There are many counts of this clonotype. The chain uses TRBV2 and TRBJ2-5; 8 positions match TRBD1. With 9 bases clipped from V and 4 bases from J, the junction kept 4 bases outside the gene matches. Germline CDR1 is SNHLY and CDR2 is FYNNEI. There are 12 residues in the CDR3. The CDR3 protein is CASSGGAETQYF. The CDR3 DNA follows: TGTGCCAGTTCAGGGGGCGCAGAGACCCAGTACTTC. The full variable domain, its missing parts supplied by reference TRBV2 and TRBJ2-5, is EPEVTQTPSHQVTQMGQEVILRCVPISNHLYFYWYRQILGQKVEFLVSFYNNEISEKSEIFDDQFSVERPDGSNFTLKIRSTKLEDSAMYFCASSGGAETQYFGPGTRLLVL.

This clonotype was detected many times. A junction end diverges from the germline sequence, so it may reflect a read error. V is TRBV5-4 and J is TRBJ1-6; 9 bases are a match to TRBD1. CDR1 and CDR2 from the germline V gene are SGHNT and YYREEE (reference sequence). CDR3 length: 14 residues. CDR3 region: CASRLDRGNSPLHF. CDR3 sequence (DNA): TGTGCCAGCAGATTGGACAGGGGTAATTCACCCCTCCACTTT.

This clonotype was seen many times. The chain combines TRBV7-8 with TRBJ1-2; TRBD1 agrees at 8 bases. The CDR3 totals 15 residues. CDR1 SGHVS and CDR2 FQNEAQ come from the germline V gene. J gave up 5 bases and V 1 base, and 6 bases lay outside the gene matches. Here the CDR3 reads CASSLERTGPYGYTF. CDR3 sequence (DNA): TGTGCCAGCAGCTTAGAAAGGACAGGGCCATATGGCTACACCTTC. Full variable domain (outside the CDR3, taken from reference TRBV7-8 and TRBJ1-2): GAGVSQSPRYKVAKRGQDVALRCDPISGHVSLFWYQQALGQGPEFLTYFQNEAQLDKSGLPSDRFFAERPEGSVSTLKIQRTQQEDSAVYLCASSLERTGPYGYTFGSGTRLTVV.

This clonotype was seen repeatedly, ten times or more. The chain employs TRBV20-1 and TRBJ2-3; 9 nucleotides match TRBD1. The germline gives CDR1 DFQATT, CDR2 SNEGSKA (reference sequence). V gave up 4 bases and J gave up 2 bases; unmatched junction bases: 4. CDR3 length: 14 amino acids. This CDR3 is CSATGTGFTDTQYF. The CDR3 DNA follows: TGCAGTGCTACCGGGACAGGGTTCACAGATACGCAGTATTTT.

In this sample, this clonotype turned up many times. The rearrangement uses TRBV20-1 and TRBJ1-2, with D possibly matching TRBD1 (6 bases). Trimming removed 6 bases at V and 8 bases at J, with 19 bases between. The CDR3 totals 13 residues. CDR1 is DFQATT and CDR2 is SNEGSKA in the germline V gene (reference sequence). The DNA for the CDR3 is TGCAGTGCAATAGACAGGCGGTTTCGGGGCTACACCTTC. Protein product: CSAIDRRFRGYTF.

This clonotype was recorded at least ten times. The chain links TRBV2 to TRBJ2-7, with 8 bases aligning to TRBD1. The CDR3 covers 12 residues. Germline V gives CDR1 SNHLY, CDR2 FYNNEI. The CDR3 DNA is TGTGCCAGCAGTGAAAGCCCCGACAGGGGAAGGGTC. Protein sequence: CASSESPDRGRV.

This clonotype was counted at least ten times. The V call is TRBV5-8, the J call TRBJ2-1, with TRBD1 as a possible D gene (6 bases). Between the trimmed V and J ends, which lost 5 bases and 0 bases, there was a span of 12 bases. The germline gives CDR1 SGHTS, CDR2 YDEGEE. This CDR3 comprises 15 residues. CDR3 nucleotides: TGTGCCAGCAGAATAGGACAGAGCTCCTACAATGAGCAGTTCTTC. This translates into CASRIGQSSYNEQFF.

This chain links TRBV7-9 with TRBJ1-1, with a tentative D call TRBD1 (6 bases). From germline, CDR1 is SEHNR and CDR2 FQNEAQ (reference sequence). The CDR3 is 16 amino acids. Trimming stripped 0 bases from V and 4 bases from J, with 15 bases between. CDR3 amino acids: CASSLAAGALGTEAFF. Here the CDR3 DNA reads TGTGCCAGCAGCTTAGCGGCAGGGGCTCTGGGCACTGAAGCTTTCTTT.

This clonotype was seen a few times. This chain joins TRBV6-5 and TRBJ2-2; 8 positions agree with TRBD2. The CDR3 spans 18 residues. Unmatched junction bases numbered 13, after V lost 1 base and J lost 6 bases. The germline CDR1 and CDR2 sequences are MNHEY and SVGAGI. CDR3 sequence (DNA): TGTGCCAGCAGTTACTTTCGGGGGGCGGGGGGCAGGGCCGGGGAGCTGTTTTTT. This sequence encodes CASSYFRGAGGRAGELFF.

The table lists this clonotype with many counts. The gene calls are TRBV19 and TRBJ2-3; TRBD2 agrees at 8 bases. J was trimmed by 2 bases and V by 6 bases; bases with no gene match: 10. Per the germline V gene, CDR1 is LNHDA and CDR2 is SQIVND (reference sequence). The CDR3 sequence is 16 residues long. The DNA of the CDR3 is TGTGCCAGTAGCGCCGGGGGGGCCTCCGCCACAGATACGCAGTATTTT. As protein: CASSAGGASATDTQYF.

This clonotype was counted many times. The chain has TRBV5-1 and TRBJ1-1; D is uncertain. The CDR3 has 13 residues. Germline-derived CDR1 and CDR2 are SGHRS and YFSETQ. Trimming pared 6 bases from V and 1 base from J, leaving 10 bases between. CDR3 amino acids: CASTLRENTEAFF. DNA for the CDR3: TGCGCCAGCACCCTTCGGGAGAACACTGAAGCTTTCTTT.

This clonotype is a singleton in its sample. The V call is TRBV5-6, the J call TRBJ2-7; either TRBD1 or TRBD2 may supply D (5 bases each). The CDR3 is 13 residues long. The germline V gene has CDR1 SGHDT and CDR2 YYEEEE. Trimming stripped 9 bases from V and 3 bases from J, with 16 bases between. CDR3 region: CAMGPGDRYEQYV. CDR3 DNA: TGTGCCATGGGCCCCGGGGACCGCTACGAGCAGTACGTC.

The sample holds many counts of this clonotype. J is TRBJ2-7 and V is TRBV5-4; D is ambiguous. Trimming pared 4 bases from V and 2 bases from J, leaving 10 bases between. Germline assignment: CDR1 SGHNT and CDR2 YYREEE (reference sequence). This CDR3 has 13 amino acids. In DNA form, the CDR3 reads TGTGCCAGCAGCCAAGACGGAGCCTACGAGCAGTACTTC. Its protein is CASSQDGAYEQYF.

This clonotype occurred many times. The rearrangement links TRBV5-1 to TRBJ1-2, with 7 bases aligning to TRBD1. With 0 bases clipped from V and 4 bases from J, the junction kept 6 bases outside the gene matches. CDR1 is SGHRS and CDR2 is YFSETQ in the germline V gene. The CDR3 consists of 15 residues. The CDR3 loop reads CASSLGQGGGYGYTF. For the CDR3, the DNA is TGCGCCAGCAGCTTGGGACAGGGCGGGGGCTATGGCTACACCTTC.

This clonotype was counted ten times or more. This sequence joins TRBV7-2 and TRBJ2-3; 9 bases agree with TRBD2. The length of the CDR3 is 16 residues. In germline, CDR1 is SGHTA, CDR2 FQGNSA. Losses at the gene ends were 6 bases for V and 2 bases for J; bases not matched to a gene: 9. CDR3 sequence reads: CASSLYSGGITDTQYF. DNA of the CDR3: TGTGCCAGCAGTCTCTATAGCGGGGGAATCACAGATACGCAGTATTTT.

The chain is built from TRBV6-5 and TRBJ1-2; D is unclear. CDR3 length: 14 residues. CDR1 and CDR2 (germline): MNHEY, SVGAGI. V gave up 2 bases and J gave up 8 bases, with 15 bases separating them. CDR3 coding DNA: TGTGCCAGCAGTTACGATAGGGCCAGATCCGGCTACACCTTC. Protein: CASSYDRARSGYTF.

This clonotype has a count of ten or more. The gene calls are TRBV5-1 and TRBJ2-1, with unresolved D. Trimming stripped 1 base from V and 0 bases from J, with 5 bases between. The CDR3 loop spans 14 amino acids. CDR1 and CDR2 from the germline V gene are SGHRS and YFSETQ. The DNA of the CDR3 is TGCGCCAGCAGCTTGCAGGCCTCCTACAATGAGCAGTTCTTC. Translating gives CASSLQASYNEQFF.

This clonotype was recorded many times. This sequence joins TRBV5-1 and TRBJ2-7; either TRBD1 or TRBD2 may fit D (5 bases each). With 4 bases removed from V and 0 bases from J, the gap between germline ends came to 11 bases. This CDR3 region has 14 residues. Germline values: CDR1 SGHRS, CDR2 YFSETQ. The CDR3 region has the DNA TGCGCCAGCAGCCTATCAGGGAGCTCCTACGAGCAGTACGTC. Encoded protein: CASSLSGSSYEQYV.